This T cell receptor beta chain was captured by sequencing in a study of blood T cell repertoires in COVID-19. About the study: The cDNA or gDNA used as material had been derived from T cells, B-cell-depleted T cells, or PBMCs.

The CDR3 loop spans 13 amino acids. The germline V gene encodes CDR1 DFQATT and CDR2 SNEGSKA (reference sequence). V was trimmed by 3 bases and J by 3 bases, leaving 12 bases between them. As originally analysed: Cell counts per sample came from amplifying reference gene primers. Generated by immunoSEQ multiplex PCR, the TCRdb table keeps only in-frame clones and is missing some. V, J and clone size derive from that table, while D and trimming were established from the DNA sequence. The table lists roughly 520,000 clones, approximately 87% of them singletons, with 1.5% to 2% in the top ten. The origin of this receptor is a woman aged 35 to 49 who had recovered from COVID-19. Sequenced sample: PBMCs or T cells enriched from blood (not recorded which). V usage is TRBV20-1 and J usage is TRBJ2-7; D may be TRBD1 (5 bases). The CDR3, as DNA: TGCAGTGCTAGTAGGGGATTACTCTACGAGCAGTACTTC. It specifies CSASRGLLYEQYF.